This TCR beta chain emerged from a study of shared T cell receptors in the human thymus. The CDR3 has 14 amino acids. The germline V and J ends were trimmed by 0 bases and 1 base, with 8 bases remaining between them. Germline CDR1 and CDR2: SGDLS and YYNGEE. Only in-frame clones appear in the TCRdb table, and some are missing; sequencing was by immunoSEQ multiplex PCR. The profile shows approximately 730,000 clones, approximately 85% of them singletons. The data were also submitted as part of a second study, on human thymus T cells.

The TCR originated in a girl under two years old with a congenital heart defect. The material sequenced was thymocytes. The chain combines TRBV9 with TRBJ2-7; D is uncertain. The CDR3 nucleotides read TGTGCCAGCAGCGTAGTAGCTGATTCCTACGAGCAGTACTTC. This gives the protein CASSVVADSYEQYF. The whole variable domain, remainder taken from reference TRBV9 and TRBJ2-7, is DSGVTQTPKHLITATGQRVTLRCSPRSGDLSVYWYQQSLDQGLQFLIQYYNGEERAKGNILERFSAQQFPDLHSELNLSSLELGDSALYFCASSVVADSYEQYFGPGTRLTVT.